These 2 T cell receptor beta chains came from one sample sequenced in a study of CD8 T cells in ankylosing spondylitis. The antigens of these receptors remain unknown. TCRdb called the 5' RACE reads again in MiXCR, with one record for every CDR3 protein. Seen here are fewer than 250,000 distinct CDR3 sequences, about 16% observed once, and the top ten hold under 45%. Study-level points and caveats: Roughly eight highly homologous variants formed a TCR beta motif that appeared characteristic of ankylosing spondylitis blood.

Sequenced material: blood, either unsorted or a sorted T cell fraction (not recorded which). The receptors derive from a male donor with ankylosing spondylitis.

This clonotype turned up a few times. This rearrangement joins TRBV4-3 to TRBJ2-1; the D call may be TRBD1 or TRBD2 (5 bases each). V was shortened by 7 bases and J by 10 bases, with 20 bases between the two germline ends. The CDR3 has 14 amino acids. CDR1 is LGHNA, CDR2 YSLEER, per germline. In DNA form, the CDR3 reads TGCGCCAGCAAGACCGGGACCAACCTCGGGGAGCAGTTCTTC. It encodes CASKTGTNLGEQFF.

The rearrangement joins TRBV7-9 to TRBJ2-7; D is tentatively TRBD1 or TRBD2 (5 bases each). The CDR3 spans 15 residues. The V end was cut by 5 bases, the J end by 3 bases, with 17 bases between. From germline, CDR1 is SEHNR and CDR2 FQNEAQ (reference sequence). The DNA of the CDR3 is TGTGCCAGCAGCCCGTCGGGGCAGCCAGACTACGAGCAGTACTTC. Encoded protein: CASSPSGQPDYEQYF.